This T cell receptor (beta chain) was documented in a study of T cell repertoires in cytomegalovirus infection. Study as a whole: Newly reported HLA-C-restricted and thoroughly characterized HLA-B-restricted CMV epitopes were employed.

In TCRdb, the reads were re-called with MiXCR into one record per CDR3 protein. The sample records a few hundred thousand distinct CDR3 sequences, about 42% being singletons. This clonotype has at least ten counts. Its antigen is unidentified. Looked up from germline, CDR1 is SEHNR and CDR2 is FQNEAQ (reference sequence). V dropped 1 base and J dropped 5 bases, with 11 bases sitting between them. CDR3 size: 15 residues. Findings and caveats of the study: HLA-C-restricted CMV-specific TCR beta clonotypes prevailed in the ex vivo response.

The source is a human donor in good health (CMV status not recorded). Some clones in this sample may be carry-over from other donors' samples. The chain combines TRBV7-9 with TRBJ1-4; D gene uncertain. Sequenced material: cultured PBMCs, taken from culture after CMV antigen stimulation. The CDR3 protein is CASSLGPLQNEKLFF. The CDR3 DNA reads TGTGCCAGCAGCTTAGGGCCGCTCCAGAATGAAAAACTGTTTTTT.